This T cell receptor beta chain was found in a study of T cell responses to AZD1222 COVID-19 vaccine. CDR1 is SGHTA, CDR2 FQGNSA, per germline. With 1 base removed from V and 1 base from J, the gap between germline ends came to 11 bases. There are 17 residues in the CDR3. Clones were sequenced by immunoSEQ multiplex PCR, and TCRdb holds only the in-frame ones, with some missing. This table holds 130,000 to 150,000 clones, about 93% found once. This chain connects TRBV7-2 to TRBJ2-6; D gene unclear. Sample: peripheral blood, taken on day 0 of MenACWY control vaccination. The receptor was isolated from an adult in good health. CDR3 residues: CASSLVSRKSGANVLTF. The CDR3 nucleotides are TGTGCCAGCAGCTTAGTCTCCAGAAAGTCTGGGGCCAACGTCCTGACTTTC.